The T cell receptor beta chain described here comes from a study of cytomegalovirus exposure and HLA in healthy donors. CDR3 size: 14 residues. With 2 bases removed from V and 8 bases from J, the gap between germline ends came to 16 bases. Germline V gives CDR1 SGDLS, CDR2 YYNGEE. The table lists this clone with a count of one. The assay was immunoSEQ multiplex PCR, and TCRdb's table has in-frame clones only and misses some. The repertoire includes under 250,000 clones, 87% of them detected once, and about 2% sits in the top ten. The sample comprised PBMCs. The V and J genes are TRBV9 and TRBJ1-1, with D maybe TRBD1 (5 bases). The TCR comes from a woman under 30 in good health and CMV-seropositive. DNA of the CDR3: TGTGCCAGCAGCGTCGTGGGGGGACCTCACGAAGCTTTCTTT. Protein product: CASSVVGGPHEAFF.